This T cell receptor beta chain was retrieved from a study of CD8+CD57+ T cells in acquired aplastic anemia (dated by TCRdb to the late 2010s). General notes on the study: On average, sorted CD4+ and CD8+ cells yielded around 3.5 ug of extracted DNA, with a range of about 0.19 to 30 ug.

In its sample, this clonotype was seen once. Its antigen is still unknown. Base qualities are missing; no much larger clone stands one base away. One read alone provides weak support. The full study reports these points: CD8+ Simpson's diversity did not differ significantly between patients and healthy controls (P=0.060). Nearly 30 CD8+ CDR3 sequences were found in both patients and controls but appeared to be highly expressed in patients and within the immunodominant clones of the patients.

Profiling of TCR beta VDJ combinations and CDR3 sequences used genomic DNA as the template. An Illumina HiSeq 2000 was used for TCR repertoire sequencing. The original methods were these. Repertoire assessment relied on Simpson's diversity index, CDR3 size and DJ length profiles, and TRBV/TRBJ rearrangement plots. The most abundant DNA sequence in the deep sequencing data was defined as the immunodominant clone. CDR3 amino acid sequences were screened for sharing across subjects and were compared with published repertoires and the VDJdb database. Starting from the raw public reads, TCRdb applied fastp trimming at Q25, assembled clones with MiXCR and retained in-frame beta chains. Identical CDR3 proteins give one entry, which carries the most common genes and DNA. TCRdb's processing, not the authors' own work, is the source of the V and J calls. This sample is represented by 200,000 or so distinct CDR3 sequences; 50% to 75% of them were singletons. 35% to 55% of the sample rests with the top ten.

The CDR3 runs 11 amino acids, cysteine and phenylalanine included. Of the read, only the CDR3 DNA is kept; its 33 bases are in frame from base 1. V is shortened by 0 bases, J by 2 bases, and the region joining them spans 1 base. The germline V gene (reference sequence) supplies CDR1 DFQATT and CDR2 SNEGSKA. In this study, sorted CD4+ and CD8+ T cells from the blood of healthy subjects and of severe aplastic anemia patients had their TCR repertoires deep-sequenced. Ficoll-Paque density gradient centrifugation was used to isolate peripheral blood mononuclear cells. Before DNA extraction, CD4+ and CD8+ T cells were sorted with FACS or magnetic beads.

Sample: sorted CD4+, CD8+, or CD8+CD57+ T cells (not recorded which) from PBMCs. This clonotype was sampled from a human donor with severe aplastic anemia or a healthy control (not recorded which). This chain joins TRBV20-1 to TRBJ2-5, with the identity of the D gene unclear. The CDR3 protein sequence reads: CSAREQETQYF. At the DNA level, the sequence is TGCAGTGCTAGAGAACAAGAGACCCAGTACTTC.